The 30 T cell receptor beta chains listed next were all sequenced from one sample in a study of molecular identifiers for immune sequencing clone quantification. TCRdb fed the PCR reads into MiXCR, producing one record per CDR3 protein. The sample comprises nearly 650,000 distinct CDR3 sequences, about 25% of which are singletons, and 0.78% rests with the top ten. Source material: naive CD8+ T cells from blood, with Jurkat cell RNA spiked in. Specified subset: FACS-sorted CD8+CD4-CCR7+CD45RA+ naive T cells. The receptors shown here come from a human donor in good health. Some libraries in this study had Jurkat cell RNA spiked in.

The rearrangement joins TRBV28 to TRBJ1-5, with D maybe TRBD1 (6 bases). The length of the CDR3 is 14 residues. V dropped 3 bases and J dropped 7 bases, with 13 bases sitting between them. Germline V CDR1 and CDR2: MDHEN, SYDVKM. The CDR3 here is CASSFRGARQPQHF. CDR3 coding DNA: TGTGCCAGCAGTTTTCGGGGGGCTAGGCAGCCCCAGCATTTT.

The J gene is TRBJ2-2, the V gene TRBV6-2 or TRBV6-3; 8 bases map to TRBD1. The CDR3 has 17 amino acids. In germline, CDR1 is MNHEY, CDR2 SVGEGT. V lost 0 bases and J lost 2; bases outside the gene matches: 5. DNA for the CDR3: TGTGCCAGCAGTTACTCACCGGGACAGGTTAACACCGGGGAGCTGTTTTTT. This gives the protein CASSYSPGQVNTGELFF.

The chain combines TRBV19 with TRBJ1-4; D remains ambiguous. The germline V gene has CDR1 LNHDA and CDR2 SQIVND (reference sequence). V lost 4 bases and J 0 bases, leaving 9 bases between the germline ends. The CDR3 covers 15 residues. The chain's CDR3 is CASSTRTATNEKLFF. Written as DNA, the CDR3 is TGTGCCAGTAGTACACGGACGGCAACTAATGAAAAACTGTTTTTT.

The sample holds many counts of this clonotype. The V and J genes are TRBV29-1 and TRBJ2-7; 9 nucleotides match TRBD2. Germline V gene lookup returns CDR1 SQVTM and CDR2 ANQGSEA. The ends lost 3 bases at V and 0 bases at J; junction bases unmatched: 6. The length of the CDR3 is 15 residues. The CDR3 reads CSVELLAGSSYEQYF. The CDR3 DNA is TGCAGCGTTGAGCTCCTAGCGGGGAGCTCCTACGAGCAGTACTTC.

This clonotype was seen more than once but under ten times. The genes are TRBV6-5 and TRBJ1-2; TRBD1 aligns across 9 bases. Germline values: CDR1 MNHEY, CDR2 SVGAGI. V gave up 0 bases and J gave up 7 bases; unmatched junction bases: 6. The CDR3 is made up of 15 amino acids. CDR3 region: CASSYSGTGSAGYTF. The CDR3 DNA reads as TGTGCCAGCAGTTACTCTGGGACAGGGTCCGCTGGCTACACCTTC.

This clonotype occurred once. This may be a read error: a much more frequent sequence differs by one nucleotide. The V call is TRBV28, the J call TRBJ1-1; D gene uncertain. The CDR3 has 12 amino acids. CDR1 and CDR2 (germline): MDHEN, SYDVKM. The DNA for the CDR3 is TGTGCCAGCAGTTATCAGTTCACTAAAGCTTTCTTT. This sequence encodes CASSYQFTKAFF.

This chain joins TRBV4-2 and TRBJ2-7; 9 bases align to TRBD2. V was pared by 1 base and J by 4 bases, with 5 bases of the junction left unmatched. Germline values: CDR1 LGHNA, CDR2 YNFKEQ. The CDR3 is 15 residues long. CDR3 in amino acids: CASSQVLGLAYEQYF. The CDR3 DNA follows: TGTGCCAGCAGCCAAGTACTGGGACTAGCTTACGAGCAGTACTTC.

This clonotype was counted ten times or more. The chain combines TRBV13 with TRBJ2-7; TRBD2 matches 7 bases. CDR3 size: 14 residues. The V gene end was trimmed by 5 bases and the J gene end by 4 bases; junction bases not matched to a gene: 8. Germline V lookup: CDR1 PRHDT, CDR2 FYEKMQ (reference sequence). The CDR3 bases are TGTGCCAGCAGCCCAATAGCGGGCAGGTACGAGCAGTACTTC. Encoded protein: CASSPIAGRYEQYF.

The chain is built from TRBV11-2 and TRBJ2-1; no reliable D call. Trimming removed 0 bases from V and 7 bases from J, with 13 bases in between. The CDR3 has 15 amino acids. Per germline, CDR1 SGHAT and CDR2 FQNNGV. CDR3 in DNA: TGTGCCAGCAGCTTAGATCAGCTACCAGCGAATGAGCAGTTCTTC. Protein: CASSLDQLPANEQFF.

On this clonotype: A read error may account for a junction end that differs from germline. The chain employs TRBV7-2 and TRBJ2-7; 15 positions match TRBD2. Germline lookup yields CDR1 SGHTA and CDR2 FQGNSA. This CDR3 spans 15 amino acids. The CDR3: CASSWTSGGAYEQCF. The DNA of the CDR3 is TGTGCCAGCAGTTGGACTAGCGGGGGGGCCTACGAGCAGTGCTTC. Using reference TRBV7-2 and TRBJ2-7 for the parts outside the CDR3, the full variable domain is GAGVSQSPSNKVTEKGKDVELRCDPISGHTALYWYRQSLGQGLEFLIYFQGNSAPDKSGLPSDRFSAERTGGSVSTLTIQRTQQEDSAVYLCASSWTSGGAYEQCFGPGTRLTVT.

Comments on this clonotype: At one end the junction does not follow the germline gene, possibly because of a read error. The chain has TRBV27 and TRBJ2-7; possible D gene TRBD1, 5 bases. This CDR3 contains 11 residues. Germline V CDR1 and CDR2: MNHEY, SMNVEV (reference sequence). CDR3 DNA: TGTGCCAGCAGGGGGCCGTTCGAGCTGTACTTC. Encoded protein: CASRGPFELYF.

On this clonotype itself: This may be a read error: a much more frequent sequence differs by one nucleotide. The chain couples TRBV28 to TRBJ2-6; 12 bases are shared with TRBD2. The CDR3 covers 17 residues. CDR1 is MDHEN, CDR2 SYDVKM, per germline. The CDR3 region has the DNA TGTGGCAGCAGTGGACTAGCGGGAATTTCTGGGGCCAACGTCCTGACTTTC. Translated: CGSSGLAGISGANVLTF.

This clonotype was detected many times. The CDR3 sequence is CSARDPGGYEQYF. The DNA of the CDR3 is TGCAGTGCTAGAGATCCGGGAGGCTACGAGCAGTACTTC. This chain joins TRBV20-1 and TRBJ2-7; 7 bases map to TRBD2. With V trimmed by 0 bases and J by 3 bases, 2 bases remained unmatched. From germline, CDR1 is DFQATT and CDR2 SNEGSKA (reference sequence). The CDR3 contains 13 residues.

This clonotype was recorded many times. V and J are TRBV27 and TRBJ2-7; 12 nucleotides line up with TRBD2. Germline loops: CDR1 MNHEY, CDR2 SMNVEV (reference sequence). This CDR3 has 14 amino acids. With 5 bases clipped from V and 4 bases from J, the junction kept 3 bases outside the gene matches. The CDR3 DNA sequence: TGTGCCAGCAGTGACGGGACTAGCGGGTACGAGCAGTACTTC. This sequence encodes CASSDGTSGYEQYF.

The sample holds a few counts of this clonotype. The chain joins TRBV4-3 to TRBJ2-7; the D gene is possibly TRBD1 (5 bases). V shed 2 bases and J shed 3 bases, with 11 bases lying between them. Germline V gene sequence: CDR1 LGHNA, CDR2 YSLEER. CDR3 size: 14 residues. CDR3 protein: CASSQISGNYEQYF. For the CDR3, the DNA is TGCGCCAGCAGCCAAATTTCAGGGAACTACGAGCAGTACTTC.

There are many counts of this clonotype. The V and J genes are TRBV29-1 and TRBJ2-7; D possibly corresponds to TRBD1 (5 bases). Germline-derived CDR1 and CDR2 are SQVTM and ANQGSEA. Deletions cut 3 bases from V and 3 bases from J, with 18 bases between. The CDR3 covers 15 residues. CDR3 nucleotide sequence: TGCAGCGTTGATGGGTTGGCAGGGAAGAACTACGAGCAGTACTTC. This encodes CSVDGLAGKNYEQYF.

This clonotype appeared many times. CDR3 sequence: CATSDLRTANNEQFF. The CDR3 DNA sequence: TGTGCCACCAGTGATTTGCGGACAGCGAACAATGAGCAGTTCTTC. V gene TRBV24-1 combines with J gene TRBJ2-1, with D perhaps TRBD1 (6 bases). Germline lookup yields CDR1 KGHDR and CDR2 SFDVKD. This CDR3 is 15 amino acids long. V was trimmed by 0 bases and J by 5 bases, leaving 10 bases between them.

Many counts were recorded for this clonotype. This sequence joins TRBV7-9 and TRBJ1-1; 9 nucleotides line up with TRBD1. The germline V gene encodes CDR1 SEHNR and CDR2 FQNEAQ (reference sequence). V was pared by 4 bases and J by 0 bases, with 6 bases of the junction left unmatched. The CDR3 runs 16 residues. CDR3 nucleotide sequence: TGTGCCAGCAGCTCCCGACAGGGGGACATGAACACTGAAGCTTTCTTT. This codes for CASSSRQGDMNTEAFF.

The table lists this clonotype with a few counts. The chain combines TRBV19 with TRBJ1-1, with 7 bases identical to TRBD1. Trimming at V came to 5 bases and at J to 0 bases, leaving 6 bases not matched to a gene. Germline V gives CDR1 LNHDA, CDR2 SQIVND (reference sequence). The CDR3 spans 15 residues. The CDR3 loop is CASSLGTVLNTEAFF. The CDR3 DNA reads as TGTGCCAGTAGTCTAGGGACAGTTTTGAACACTGAAGCTTTCTTT.

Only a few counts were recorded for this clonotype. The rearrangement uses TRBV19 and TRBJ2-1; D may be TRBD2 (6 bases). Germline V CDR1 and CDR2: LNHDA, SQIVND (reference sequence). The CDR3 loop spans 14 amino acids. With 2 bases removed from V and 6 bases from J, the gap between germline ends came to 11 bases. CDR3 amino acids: CASSINGGVNEQFF. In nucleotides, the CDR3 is TGTGCCAGTAGTATAAATGGAGGGGTCAATGAGCAGTTCTTC.

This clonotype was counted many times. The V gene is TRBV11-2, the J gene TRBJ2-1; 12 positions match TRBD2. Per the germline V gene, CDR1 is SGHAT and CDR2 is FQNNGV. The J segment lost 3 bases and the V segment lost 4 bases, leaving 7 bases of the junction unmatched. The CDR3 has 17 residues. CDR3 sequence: CASSSRLAGVNYNEQFF. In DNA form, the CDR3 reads TGTGCCAGCAGCTCCCGACTAGCGGGGGTGAACTACAATGAGCAGTTCTTC. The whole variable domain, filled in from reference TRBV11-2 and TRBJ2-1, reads EAGVAQSPRYKIIEKRQSVAFWCNPISGHATLYWYQQILGQGPKLLIQFQNNGVVDDSQLPKDRFSAERLKGVDSTLKIQPAKLEDSAVYLCASSSRLAGVNYNEQFFGPGTRLTVL.

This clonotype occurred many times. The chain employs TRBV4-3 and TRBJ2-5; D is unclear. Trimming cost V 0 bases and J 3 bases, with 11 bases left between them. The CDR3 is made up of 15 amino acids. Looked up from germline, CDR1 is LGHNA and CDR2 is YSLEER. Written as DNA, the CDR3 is TGCGCCAGCAGCCAAGATCTGGACGAAGAAGAGACCCAGTACTTC. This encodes CASSQDLDEEETQYF.

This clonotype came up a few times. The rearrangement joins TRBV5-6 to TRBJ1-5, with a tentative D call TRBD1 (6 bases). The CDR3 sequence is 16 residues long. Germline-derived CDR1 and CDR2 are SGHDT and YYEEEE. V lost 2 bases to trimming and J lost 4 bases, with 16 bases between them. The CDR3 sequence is CASSLSLGGRNQPQHF. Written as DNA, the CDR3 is TGTGCCAGCAGCTTAAGCCTTGGGGGGCGTAATCAGCCCCAGCATTTT.

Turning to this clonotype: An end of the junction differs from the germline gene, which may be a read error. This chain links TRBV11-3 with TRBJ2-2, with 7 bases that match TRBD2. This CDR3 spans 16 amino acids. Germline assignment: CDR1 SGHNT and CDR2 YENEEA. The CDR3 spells CASSLKLAMNTGEPFF. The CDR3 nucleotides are TGTGCCAGCAGCTTAAAACTAGCGATGAACACCGGGGAGCCGTTTTTT.

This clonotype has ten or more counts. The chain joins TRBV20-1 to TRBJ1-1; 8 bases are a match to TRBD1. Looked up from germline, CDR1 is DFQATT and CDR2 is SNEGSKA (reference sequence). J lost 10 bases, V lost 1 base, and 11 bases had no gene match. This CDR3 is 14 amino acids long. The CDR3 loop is CSARASGQGAGAFF. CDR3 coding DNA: TGCAGTGCTAGAGCCTCAGGCCAGGGGGCTGGAGCTTTCTTT.

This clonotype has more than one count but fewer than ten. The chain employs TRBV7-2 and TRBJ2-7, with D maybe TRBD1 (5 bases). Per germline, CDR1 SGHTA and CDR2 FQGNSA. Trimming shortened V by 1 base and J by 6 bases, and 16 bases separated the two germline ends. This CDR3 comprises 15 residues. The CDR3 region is CASSLDRRVLSEQYF. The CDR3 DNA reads TGTGCCAGCAGCTTAGATCGCAGGGTGCTAAGCGAGCAGTACTTC.

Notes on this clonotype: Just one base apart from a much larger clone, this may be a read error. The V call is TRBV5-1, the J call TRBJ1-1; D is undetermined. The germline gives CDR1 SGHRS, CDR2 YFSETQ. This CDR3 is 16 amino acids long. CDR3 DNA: TGCGCCAGCAGCTTGCTGGCAGGCTTTTTGAACACTGAAGCTTCCTTT. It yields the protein CASSLLAGFLNTEASF.

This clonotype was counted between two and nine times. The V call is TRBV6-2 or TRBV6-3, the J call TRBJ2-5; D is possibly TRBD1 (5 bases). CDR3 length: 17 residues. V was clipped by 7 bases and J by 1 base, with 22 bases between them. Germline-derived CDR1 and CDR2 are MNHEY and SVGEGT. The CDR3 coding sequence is TGTGCCAGCAAAAACAAATTCCGAGACAGCTTCCAAGAGACCCAGTACTTC. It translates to CASKNKFRDSFQETQYF.

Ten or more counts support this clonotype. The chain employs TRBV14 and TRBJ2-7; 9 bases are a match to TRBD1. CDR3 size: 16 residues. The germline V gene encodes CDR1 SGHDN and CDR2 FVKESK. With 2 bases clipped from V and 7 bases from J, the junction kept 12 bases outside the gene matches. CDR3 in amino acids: CASSQLTGTGFREQYF. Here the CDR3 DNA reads TGTGCCAGCAGCCAACTAACCGGGACAGGGTTCCGAGAGCAGTACTTC.

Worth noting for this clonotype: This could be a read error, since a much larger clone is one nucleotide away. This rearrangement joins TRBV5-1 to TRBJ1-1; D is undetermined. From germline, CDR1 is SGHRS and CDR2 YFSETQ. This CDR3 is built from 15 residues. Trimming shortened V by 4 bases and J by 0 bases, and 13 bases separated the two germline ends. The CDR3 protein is CASSPPGFVNTEAFF. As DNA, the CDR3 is TGCGCCAGCAGCCCCCCCGGCTTTGTGAACACTGAAGCTTTCTTT.